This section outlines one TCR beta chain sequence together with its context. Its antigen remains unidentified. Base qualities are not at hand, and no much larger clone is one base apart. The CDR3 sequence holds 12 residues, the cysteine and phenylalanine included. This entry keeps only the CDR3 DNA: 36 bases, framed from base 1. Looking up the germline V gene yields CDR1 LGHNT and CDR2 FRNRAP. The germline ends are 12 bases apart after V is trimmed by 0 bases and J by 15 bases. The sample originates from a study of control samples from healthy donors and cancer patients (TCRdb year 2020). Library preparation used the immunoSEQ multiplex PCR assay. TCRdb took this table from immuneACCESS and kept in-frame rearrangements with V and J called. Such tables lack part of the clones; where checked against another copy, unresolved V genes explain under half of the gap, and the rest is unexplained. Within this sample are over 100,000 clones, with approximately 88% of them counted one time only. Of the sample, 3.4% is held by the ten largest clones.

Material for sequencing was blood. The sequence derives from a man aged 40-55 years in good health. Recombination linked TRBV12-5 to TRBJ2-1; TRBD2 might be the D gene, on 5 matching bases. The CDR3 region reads CASGLVSGSRFF. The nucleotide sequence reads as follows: TGTGCTAGTGGTTTGGTAAGCGGAAGTAGGTTCTTC. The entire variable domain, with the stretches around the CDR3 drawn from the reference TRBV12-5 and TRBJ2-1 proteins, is DARVTQTPRHKVTEMGQEVTMRCQPILGHNTVFWYRQTMMQGLELLAYFRNRAPLDDSGMPKDRFSAEMPDATLATLKIQPSEPRDSAVYFCASGLVSGSRFFGPGTRLTVL.